The rows below give T cell receptor beta chains drawn from one sample of a study of control samples from healthy donors and cancer patients. This table comes from immunoSEQ multiplex PCR, and its TCRdb copy is limited to in-frame clones, with some not included. This repertoire shows 150,000 to 200,000 clones, 91% found once; its top ten account for approximately 1.5%. Material for sequencing was blood. Receptor source: a woman aged 25 to 39 in good health. CDR3s include the opening cysteine and the closing phenylalanine or tryptophan. The order of the fields is J gene, CDR3 length, V gene, CDR3 protein.

TRBJ1-4,13,TRBV12-3/TRBV12-4,CASSFGKAEKLFF
TRBJ2-1,15,TRBV6-1,CASSETSGMGNEQFF
TRBJ1-1,14,TRBV10-3,CAISAGNLNTEAFF
TRBJ2-1,13,TRBV27,CASRPTGGAEQFF
TRBJ1-6,14,TRBV9,CASSVDSIGSPLHF
TRBJ1-3,14,TRBV18,CASSPQGSGNTIYF
TRBJ1-4,15,TRBV27,CASSLTGTANEKLFF
TRBJ1-1,15,TRBV12-5,CASGLTFGQGTEAFF
TRBJ2-7,13,TRBV15,CATSRDTSYEQYF
TRBJ2-2,14,TRBV7-2,CASSFRANTGELFF
TRBJ2-7,11,TRBV27,CASSLGGEQYF
TRBJ2-1,14,TRBV15,CATSRISGGEEQFF
TRBJ1-3,15,TRBV6-6,CASSWGTGEGNTIYF
TRBJ2-5,18,TRBV15,CATSRVLLAGGLQETQYF
TRBJ2-3,14,TRBV5-4,CASSLGGSTDTQYF
TRBJ1-5,14,TRBV24-1,CATSDSRGDQPQHF
TRBJ1-2,13,TRBV2,CASSADSNYGYTF
TRBJ2-7,15,TRBV19,CASSPRASGSHEQYF
TRBJ1-1,11,TRBV18,CASSPTVGAFF
TRBJ2-3,14,TRBV20-1,CSASGTGATDTQYF
TRBJ1-3,15,TRBV7-9,CASSLGGTGGNTIYF
TRBJ2-7,14,TRBV11-3,CASSFLAGAQEQYF
TRBJ2-5,14,TRBV6-1,CASSESGGAETQYF
TRBJ2-5,16,TRBV28,CASSPPGAPNQETQYF
TRBJ1-6,14,TRBV2,CASSWGQGGSPLHF
TRBJ2-7,14,TRBV27,CASSLRDRGHEQYF
TRBJ2-7,16,TRBV24-1,CATSDGGPGTRWEQYF
TRBJ2-7,13,TRBV12-3/TRBV12-4,CASSFLTGGEQYF
TRBJ2-3,15,TRBV19,CASSPLTGSTDTQYF
TRBJ2-5,13,TRBV2,CASRLAGVETQYF
TRBJ2-1,14,TRBV5-1,CASSLTTAYNEQFF
TRBJ1-2,12,TRBV3-1/TRBV3-2,CASSQGEDGYTF
TRBJ1-1,13,TRBV7-3,CASSPTGATEAFF